This section outlines one T cell receptor beta chain sequence together with its context. What it binds is unknown. Germline assignment: CDR1 SGHDT and CDR2 YYEEEE. The germline V and J ends were trimmed by 2 bases and 5 bases, with 14 bases remaining between them. The CDR3 length is 14 residues. Sequencing was performed with immunoSEQ multiplex PCR; in TCRdb, only in-frame clones are kept and a portion is missing. The sample lists about 29,000 clones; around 80% were seen once. The sample is drawn from a study of a mutant IDH1 vaccine in newly diagnosed glioma. Study background: It was radiotherapy, temozolomide, or both that patients received previously, with most receiving both.

Indicated time point: week 23, last vaccination. Doses of 300 ug of mutant IDH1 20-mer peptide were given with topical imiquimod. Sequenced material: PBMCs, taken from a glioma patient whose treatment included an IDH1 peptide vaccine. The V gene is TRBV5-6, the J gene TRBJ2-7; D might be TRBD1 (5 bases). The TCR originated in a woman in her late teens or twenties with glioma. As DNA, the CDR3 is TGTGCCAGCAGCTTATTTGATTGGGGCGACGAGCAGTACTTC. Translating gives CASSLFDWGDEQYF.